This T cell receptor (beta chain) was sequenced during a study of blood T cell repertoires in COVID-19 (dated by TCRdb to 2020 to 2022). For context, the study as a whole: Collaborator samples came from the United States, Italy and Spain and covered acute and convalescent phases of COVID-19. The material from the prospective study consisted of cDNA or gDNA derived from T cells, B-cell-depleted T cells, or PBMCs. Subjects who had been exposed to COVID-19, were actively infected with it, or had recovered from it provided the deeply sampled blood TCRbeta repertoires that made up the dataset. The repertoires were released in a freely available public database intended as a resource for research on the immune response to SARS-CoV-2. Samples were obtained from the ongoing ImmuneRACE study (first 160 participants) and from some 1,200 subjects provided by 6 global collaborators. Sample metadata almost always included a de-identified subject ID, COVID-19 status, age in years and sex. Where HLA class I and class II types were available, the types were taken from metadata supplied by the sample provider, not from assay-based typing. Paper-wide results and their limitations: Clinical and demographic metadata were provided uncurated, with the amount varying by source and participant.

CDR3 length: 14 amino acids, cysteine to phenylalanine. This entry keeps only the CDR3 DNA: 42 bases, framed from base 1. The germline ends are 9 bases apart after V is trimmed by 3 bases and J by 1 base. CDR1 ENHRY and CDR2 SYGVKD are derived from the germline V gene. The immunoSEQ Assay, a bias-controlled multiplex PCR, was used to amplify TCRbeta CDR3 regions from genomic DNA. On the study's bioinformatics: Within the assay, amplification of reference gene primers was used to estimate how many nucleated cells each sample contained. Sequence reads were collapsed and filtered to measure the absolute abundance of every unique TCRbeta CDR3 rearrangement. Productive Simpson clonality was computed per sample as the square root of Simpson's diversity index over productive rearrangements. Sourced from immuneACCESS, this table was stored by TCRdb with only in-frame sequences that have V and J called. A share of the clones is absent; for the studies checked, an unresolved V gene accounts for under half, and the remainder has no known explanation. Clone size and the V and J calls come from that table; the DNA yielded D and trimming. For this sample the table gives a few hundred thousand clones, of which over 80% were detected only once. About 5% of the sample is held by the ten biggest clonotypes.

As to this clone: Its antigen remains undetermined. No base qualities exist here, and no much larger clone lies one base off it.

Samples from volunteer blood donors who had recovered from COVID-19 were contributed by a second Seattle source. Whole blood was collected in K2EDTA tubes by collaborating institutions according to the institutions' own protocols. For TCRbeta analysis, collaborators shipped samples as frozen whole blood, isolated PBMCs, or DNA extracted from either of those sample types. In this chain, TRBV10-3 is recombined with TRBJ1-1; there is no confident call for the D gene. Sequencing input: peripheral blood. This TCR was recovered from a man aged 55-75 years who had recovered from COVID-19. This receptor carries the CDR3 CAISDGGRNTEAFF. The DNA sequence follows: TGTGCCATCAGTGACGGAGGGCGGAACACTGAAGCTTTCTTT.